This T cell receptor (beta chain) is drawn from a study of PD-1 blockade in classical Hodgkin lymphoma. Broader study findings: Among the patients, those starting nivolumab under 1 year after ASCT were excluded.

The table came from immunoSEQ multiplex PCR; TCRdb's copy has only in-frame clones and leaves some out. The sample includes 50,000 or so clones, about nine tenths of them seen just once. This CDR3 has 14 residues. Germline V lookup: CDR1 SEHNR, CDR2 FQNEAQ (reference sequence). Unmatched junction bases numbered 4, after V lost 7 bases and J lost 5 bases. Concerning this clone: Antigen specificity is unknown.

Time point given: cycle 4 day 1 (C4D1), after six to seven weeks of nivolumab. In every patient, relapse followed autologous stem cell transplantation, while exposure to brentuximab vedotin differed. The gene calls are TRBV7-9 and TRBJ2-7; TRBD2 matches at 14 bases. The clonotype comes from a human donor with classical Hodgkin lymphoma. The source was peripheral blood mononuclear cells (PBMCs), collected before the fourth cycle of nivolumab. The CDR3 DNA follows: TGTGCCAGCACCCGGACTAGCGGGAGGAACGAGCAGTACTTC. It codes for CASTRTSGRNEQYF.